One TCR beta chain is described in this entry. Its cognate antigen is unknown. Clones were read by immunoSEQ multiplex PCR, and TCRdb kept only the in-frame ones, dropping some. Found here are approximately 76,000 clones, around nine tenths of them singletons; the top ten hold under 0.75%. It was autoimmune disease history or systemic immunosuppression that excluded patients. This entry is derived from a study of OX40 agonist ivuxolimab in advanced cancers. The wider study: Three patients got partial responses; one had hepatocellular carcinoma and two had cutaneous melanoma. Study conclusions and caveats: At doses 0.1 to 3.0 mg/kg, CD4+ and CD8+ clones expanded.

The receptor was isolated from an adult with an advanced solid tumor such as melanoma, head and neck, liver or kidney cancer. Specimen: CD4+ or CD8+ T cells sorted from blood, collected in a trial of the OX40 agonist ivuxolimab.

The CDR3 DNA reads TGTGCCAGCAGTGTCGCAGGCTCTGGAAACACCATATATTTT. This codes for CASSVAGSGNTIYF. The rearrangement uses TRBV6-1 and TRBJ1-3; D remains ambiguous. Germline-derived CDR1 and CDR2 are MNHNS and SASEGT. The CDR3 spans 14 residues. The V and J ends lost 4 bases and 0 bases respectively, with 7 bases between them.